The 7 T cell receptor beta chains presented below share a single source sample, sequenced in a study of CD8 T cells in Susac syndrome. Random hexamers were used to reverse transcribe the RNA input (about 0.5 to 1 ug). TCRdb independently ran MiXCR on the immunoSEQ multiplex PCR reads; one entry per CDR3 protein. The table lists some 300,000 distinct CDR3 sequences, about 88% of them singletons. The sample taken for sequencing was CD8+ T cells from PBMCs. The receptors were gathered from a human donor with multiple sclerosis.

The CDR3 sequence: CSALPDFERGAAQAKNIQYF. The CDR3 coding sequence is TGCAGTGCTCTCCCCGACTTTGAGCGGGGGGCCGCTCAGGCCAAAAACATTCAGTACTTC. This rearrangement joins TRBV20-1 to TRBJ2-4; 9 bases are shared with TRBD2. Trimming at V came to 5 bases and at J to 1 base, leaving 21 bases not matched to a gene. The germline gives CDR1 DFQATT, CDR2 SNEGSKA (reference sequence). The CDR3 runs 20 residues.

The chain is built from TRBV12-3 or TRBV12-4 and TRBJ2-1; D is uncertain. The CDR3 covers 13 residues. Deletions cut 5 bases from V and 3 bases from J, with 8 bases between. The CDR3 sequence is CASSPGRYNEQFF. The CDR3 DNA reads as TGTGCCAGCAGTCCCGGACGCTACAATGAGCAGTTCTTC.

The chain is built from TRBV4-3 and TRBJ2-2; D is unclear. The CDR3 is made up of 16 amino acids. V was clipped by 4 bases and J by 1 base, with 13 bases between them. Germline loops: CDR1 LGHNA, CDR2 YSLEER. The CDR3 DNA follows: TGCGCCAGCAGCCCCCAATCGGTTCAGAACACCGGGGAGCTGTTTTTT. This gives the protein CASSPQSVQNTGELFF.

The V call is TRBV4-1, the J call TRBJ2-2; 11 bases agree with TRBD1. J lost 8 bases, V lost 1 base, and 9 bases had no gene match. CDR3 size: 17 residues. Per the germline V gene, CDR1 is MGHRA and CDR2 is YSYEKL. The CDR3 spells CASSQGPGTGGGGELFF. DNA of the CDR3: TGCGCCAGCAGCCAAGGCCCTGGGACAGGGGGGGGTGGGGAGCTGTTTTTT.

The J gene is TRBJ1-4, the V gene TRBV12-3 or TRBV12-4; D is perhaps TRBD1 (5 bases). V was clipped by 6 bases and J by 2 bases, with 16 bases between them. This CDR3 has 16 amino acids. The CDR3 bases are TGTGCCAGCAGGGCGTTGGGGGAAGGGACTAATGAAAAACTGTTTTTT. Amino acid sequence: CASRALGEGTNEKLFF.

Here the CDR3 DNA reads TGTGCCAGCAGCTCTTGGACAGGGGAGCGAGAAAAACTGTTTTTT. Translation gives CASSSWTGEREKLFF. This chain uses TRBV11-2 with TRBJ1-4, with TRBD1 matching over 9 bases. The V and J ends lost 4 bases and 8 bases, in that order; junction bases with no gene match: 8. Per germline, CDR1 SGHAT and CDR2 FQNNGV. This CDR3 contains 15 residues.

V is TRBV13 and J is TRBJ2-7; 14 bases line up with TRBD2. The V and J ends lost 4 bases and 6 bases, in that order; junction bases with no gene match: 8. The germline V gene encodes CDR1 PRHDT and CDR2 FYEKMQ (reference sequence). CDR3 length equals 16 residues. The CDR3 reads CASSSGTSGRQGEQYF. In DNA, the CDR3 is TGTGCCAGCAGCTCCGGGACTAGCGGGAGACAGGGCGAGCAGTACTTC. Filled out from reference TRBV13 and TRBJ2-7, the complete variable domain reads AAGVIQSPRHLIKEKRETATLKCYPIPRHDTVYWYQQGPGQDPQFLISFYEKMQSDKGSIPDRFSAQQFSDYHSELNMSSLELGDSALYFCASSSGTSGRQGEQYFGPGTRLTVT.